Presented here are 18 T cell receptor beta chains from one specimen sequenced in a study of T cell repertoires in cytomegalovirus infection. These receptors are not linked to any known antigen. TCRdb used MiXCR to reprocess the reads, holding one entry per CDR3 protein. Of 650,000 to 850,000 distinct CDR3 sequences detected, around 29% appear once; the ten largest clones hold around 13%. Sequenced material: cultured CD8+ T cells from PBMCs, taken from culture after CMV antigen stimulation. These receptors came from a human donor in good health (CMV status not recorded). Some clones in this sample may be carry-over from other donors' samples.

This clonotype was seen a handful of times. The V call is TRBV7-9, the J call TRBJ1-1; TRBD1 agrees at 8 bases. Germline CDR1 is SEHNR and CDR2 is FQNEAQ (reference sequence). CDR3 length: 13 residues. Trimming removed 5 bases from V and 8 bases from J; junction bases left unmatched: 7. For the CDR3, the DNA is TGTGCCAGCAGCAAGGACAGGGTCGGAGAAGCTTTCTTT. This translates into CASSKDRVGEAFF.

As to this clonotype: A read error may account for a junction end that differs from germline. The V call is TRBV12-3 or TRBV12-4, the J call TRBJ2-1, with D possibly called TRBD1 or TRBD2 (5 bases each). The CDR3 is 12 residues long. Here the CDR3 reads CPSSFGGNEQFF. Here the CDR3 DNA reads TGTCCCAGCAGTTTTGGGGGCAATGAGCAGTTCTTC.

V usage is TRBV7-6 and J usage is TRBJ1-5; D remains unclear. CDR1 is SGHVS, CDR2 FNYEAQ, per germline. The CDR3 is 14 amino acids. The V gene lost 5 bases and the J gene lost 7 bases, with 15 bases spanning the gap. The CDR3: CASSPGGSWQPQHF. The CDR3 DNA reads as TGTGCCAGCAGCCCAGGTGGGAGCTGGCAGCCCCAGCATTTT.

The CDR3 nucleotides read TGTGCCAGCAGCTTAGGGGACACGGGTTTTTATGGCTACACCTTC. Translation gives CASSLGDTGFYGYTF. The chain employs TRBV7-9 and TRBJ1-2; TRBD1 might be the D (6 bases). CDR1 SEHNR and CDR2 FQNEAQ come from the germline V gene (reference sequence). V gave up 1 base and J gave up 5 bases, with 14 bases separating them. The length of the CDR3 is 15 residues.

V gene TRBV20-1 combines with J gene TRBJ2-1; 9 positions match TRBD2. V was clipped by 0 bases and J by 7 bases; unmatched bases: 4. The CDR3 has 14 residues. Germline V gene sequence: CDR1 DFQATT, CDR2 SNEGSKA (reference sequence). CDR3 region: CSARERGGWNEQFF. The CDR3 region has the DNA TGCAGTGCTAGAGAGCGGGGGGGCTGGAATGAGCAGTTCTTC.

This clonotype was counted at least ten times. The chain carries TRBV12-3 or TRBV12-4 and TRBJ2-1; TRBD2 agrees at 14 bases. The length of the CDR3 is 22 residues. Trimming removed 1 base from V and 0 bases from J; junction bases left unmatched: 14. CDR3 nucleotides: TGTGCCAGCAGTTTAGAATACGGAGGACTAGCGGGGGGAAATAGCTCCTACAATGAGCAGTTCTTC. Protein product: CASSLEYGGLAGGNSSYNEQFF.

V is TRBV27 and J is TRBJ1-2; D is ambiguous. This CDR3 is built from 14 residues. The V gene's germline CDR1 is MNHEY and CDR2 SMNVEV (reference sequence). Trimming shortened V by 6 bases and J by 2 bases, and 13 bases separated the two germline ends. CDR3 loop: CASRAAGGNYGYTF. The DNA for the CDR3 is TGTGCCAGCAGGGCGGCGGGCGGCAACTATGGCTACACCTTC.

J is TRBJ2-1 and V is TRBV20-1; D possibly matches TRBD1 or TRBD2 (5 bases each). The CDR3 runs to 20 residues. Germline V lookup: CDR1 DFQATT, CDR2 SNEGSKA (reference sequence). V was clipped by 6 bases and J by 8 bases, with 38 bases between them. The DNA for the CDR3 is TGCAGTGCCGAGGTTTTCACGCCGGGGACCATCTTACCGGGCGTCTATGAGCAGTTCTTC. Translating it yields CSAEVFTPGTILPGVYEQFF.

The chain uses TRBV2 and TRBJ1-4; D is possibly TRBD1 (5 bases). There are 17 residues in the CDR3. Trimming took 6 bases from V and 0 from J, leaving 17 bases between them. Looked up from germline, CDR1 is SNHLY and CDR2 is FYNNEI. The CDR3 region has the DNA TGTGCCAGCAGGTACTCCCGGGACGGTGCAACTAATGAAAAACTGTTTTTT. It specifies CASRYSRDGATNEKLFF.

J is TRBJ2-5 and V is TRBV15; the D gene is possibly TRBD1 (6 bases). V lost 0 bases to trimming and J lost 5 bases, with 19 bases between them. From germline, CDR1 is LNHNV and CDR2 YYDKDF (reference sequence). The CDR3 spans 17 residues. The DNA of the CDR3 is TGTGCCACCAGCAGAGATGAAATCACAGGGTCGACGGAGACCCAGTACTTC. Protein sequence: CATSRDEITGSTETQYF. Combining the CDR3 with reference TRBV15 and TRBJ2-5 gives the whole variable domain DAMVIQNPRYQVTQFGKPVTLSCSQTLNHNVMYWYQQKSSQAPKLLFHYYDKDFNNEADTPDNFQSRRPNTSFCFLDIRSPGLGDTAMYLCATSRDEITGSTETQYFGPGTRLLVL.

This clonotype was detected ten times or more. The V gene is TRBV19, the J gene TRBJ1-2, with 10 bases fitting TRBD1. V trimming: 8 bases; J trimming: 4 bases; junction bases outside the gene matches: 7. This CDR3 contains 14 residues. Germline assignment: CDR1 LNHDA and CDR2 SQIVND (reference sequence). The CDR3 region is CASREGQGLYGYTF. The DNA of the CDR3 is TGTGCCAGTCGGGAGGGACAGGGGCTCTATGGCTACACCTTC. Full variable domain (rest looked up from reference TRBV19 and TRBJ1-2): DGGITQSPKYLFRKEGQNVTLSCEQNLNHDAMYWYRQDPGQGLRLIYYSQIVNDFQKGDIAEGYSVSREKKESFPLTVTSAQKNPTAFYLCASREGQGLYGYTFGSGTRLTVV.

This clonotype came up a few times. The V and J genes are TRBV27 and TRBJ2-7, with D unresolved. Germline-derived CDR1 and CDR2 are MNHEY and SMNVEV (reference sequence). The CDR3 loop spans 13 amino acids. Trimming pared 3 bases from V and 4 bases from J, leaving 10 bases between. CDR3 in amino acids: CASSLVGPYEQYF. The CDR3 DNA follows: TGTGCCAGCAGTTTGGTGGGTCCTTACGAGCAGTACTTC.

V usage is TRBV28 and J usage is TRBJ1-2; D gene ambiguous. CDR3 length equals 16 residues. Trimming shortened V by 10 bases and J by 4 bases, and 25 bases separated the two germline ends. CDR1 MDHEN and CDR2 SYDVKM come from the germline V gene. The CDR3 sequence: CAIWSSSFGGVYGYTF. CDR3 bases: TGTGCCATTTGGTCCAGCAGTTTCGGAGGAGTCTATGGCTACACCTTC.

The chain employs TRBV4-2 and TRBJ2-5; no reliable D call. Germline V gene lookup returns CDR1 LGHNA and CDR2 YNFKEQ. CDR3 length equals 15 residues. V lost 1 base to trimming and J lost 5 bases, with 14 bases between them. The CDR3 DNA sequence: TGTGCCAGCAGCCAAGTGGCTGCGGAAGAGGAGACCCAGTACTTC. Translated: CASSQVAAEEETQYF.

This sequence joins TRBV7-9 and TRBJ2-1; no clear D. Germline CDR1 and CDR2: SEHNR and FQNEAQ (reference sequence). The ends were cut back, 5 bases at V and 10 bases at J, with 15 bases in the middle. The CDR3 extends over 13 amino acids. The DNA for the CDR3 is TGTGCCAGCAGCCCTAAGCCGGTTTCGGAGCAGTTCTTC. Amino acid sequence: CASSPKPVSEQFF.

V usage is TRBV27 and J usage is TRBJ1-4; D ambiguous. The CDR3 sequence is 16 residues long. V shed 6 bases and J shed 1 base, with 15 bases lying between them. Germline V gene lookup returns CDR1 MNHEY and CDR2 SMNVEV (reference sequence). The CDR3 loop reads CASSRLPRRTNEKLFF. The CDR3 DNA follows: TGTGCCAGCAGCAGGTTACCGCGTAGAACTAATGAAAAACTGTTTTTT. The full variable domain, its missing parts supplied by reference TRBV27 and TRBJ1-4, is EAQVTQNPRYLITVTGKKLTVTCSQNMNHEYMSWYRQDPGLGLRQIYYSMNVEVTDKGDVPEGYKVSRKEKRNFPLILESPSPNQTSLYFCASSRLPRRTNEKLFFGSGTQLSVL.

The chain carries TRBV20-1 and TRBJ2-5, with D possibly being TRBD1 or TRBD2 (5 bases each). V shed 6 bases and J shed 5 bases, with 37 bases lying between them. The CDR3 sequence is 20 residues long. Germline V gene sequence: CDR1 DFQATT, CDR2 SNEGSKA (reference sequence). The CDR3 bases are TGCAGTGCCGCGGGCTGGGTTGTATCCCCATCCGGACAACCTTTGGAGACCCAGTACTTC. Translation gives CSAAGWVVSPSGQPLETQYF.

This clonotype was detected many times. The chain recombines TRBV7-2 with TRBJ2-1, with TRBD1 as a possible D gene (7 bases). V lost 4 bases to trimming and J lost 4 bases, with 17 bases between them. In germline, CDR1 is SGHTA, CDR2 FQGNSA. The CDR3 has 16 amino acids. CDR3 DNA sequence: TGTGCCAGCAGCTCCATGGAGGGGACAGCGTACAATGAGCAGTTCTTC. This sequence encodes CASSSMEGTAYNEQFF.